This T cell receptor (beta chain) stems from a study of T cell responses to AZD1222 COVID-19 vaccine. Libraries were prepared by immunoSEQ multiplex PCR; TCRdb keeps only in-frame clonotypes and omits some of them. The table has about 72,000 clones, more than 75% seen once. This clone has more than one count but fewer than ten. Its cognate antigen is unknown. V lost 4 bases and J lost 1; bases outside the gene matches: 6. CDR1 SGDLS and CDR2 YYNGEE come from the germline V gene. This CDR3 is 15 amino acids long. General observations from the study: The sample set comprised mostly white British donors with more females, and clonal diversity was possibly underestimated. Nearly half of unique spike-specific TCRs reportedly avoided B.1.351 and B.1.1.7 mutated regions. Dominant at 160-218 and 743-854, vaccine-associated CD4 TCRs also spanned spike. Sampling captured repertoires only after the peak T cell response.

Sequenced material: peripheral blood, taken on day 0 of AZD1222 vaccination. The TCR sequence derives from an adult in good health. This rearrangement joins TRBV9 to TRBJ2-5, with 8 bases aligning to TRBD1. CDR3: CASSINTGGQETQYF. In DNA, the CDR3 is TGTGCCAGCAGCATAAATACAGGGGGCCAAGAGACCCAGTACTTC.